A single sample is the source of the 17 T cell receptor beta chains below, sequenced in a study of T cell responses to AZD1222 COVID-19 vaccine. Measured with immunoSEQ multiplex PCR; TCRdb has only the in-frame clones, and not every one. Found here are roughly 150,000 clones, 80% to 95% of them singletons; the top ten hold about 6%. Sequencing used peripheral blood, obtained 28 days after the second AZD1222 dose. The receptor source for this set is an adult who received the AZD1222 COVID-19 vaccine.

J is TRBJ2-5 and V is TRBV19; D ambiguous. The CDR3 covers 12 residues. Trimming cost V 6 bases and J 2 bases, with 7 bases left between them. Germline lookup yields CDR1 LNHDA and CDR2 SQIVND (reference sequence). CDR3 sequence: CASRAPQETQYF. In nucleotides, the CDR3 is TGTGCCAGTAGGGCCCCACAAGAGACCCAGTACTTC. Full variable domain (missing parts from reference TRBV19 and TRBJ2-5): DGGITQSPKYLFRKEGQNVTLSCEQNLNHDAMYWYRQDPGQGLRLIYYSQIVNDFQKGDIAEGYSVSREKKESFPLTVTSAQKNPTAFYLCASRAPQETQYFGPGTRLLVL.

As DNA, the CDR3 is TGTGCCAGCAGCTTAAACGCTGACAGGGGGCGTAGATACACCTTC. It specifies CASSLNADRGRRYTF. V gene TRBV7-3 combines with J gene TRBJ1-2; 10 bases fit TRBD1. Trimming took 1 base from V and 11 from J; bases not matched to a gene: 10. This CDR3 is 15 amino acids long. The germline V gene has CDR1 SGHTA and CDR2 FQGTGA. Full variable domain (missing parts from reference TRBV7-3 and TRBJ1-2): GAGVSQTPSNKVTEKGKYVELRCDPISGHTALYWYRQSLGQGPEFLIYFQGTGAADDSGLPNDRFFAVRPEGSVSTLKIQRTERGDSAVYLCASSLNADRGRRYTFGSGTRLTVV.

CDR3 residues: CASSKAASEDTGELFF. CDR3 nucleotides: TGTGCCAGCAGCAAAGCGGCTAGTGAGGACACCGGGGAGCTGTTTTTT. J is TRBJ2-2 and V is TRBV21-1; TRBD2, as called in the table, went unchecked against the DNA. TRBV21-1 is a listed pseudogene. The CDR3 sequence is 16 residues long.

The gene calls are TRBV6-2 or TRBV6-3 and TRBJ2-7; TRBD1 matches 11 bases. Germline loops: CDR1 MNHEY, CDR2 SVGEGT. The J segment lost 2 bases and the V segment lost 2 bases, leaving 2 bases of the junction unmatched. This CDR3 is built from 15 residues. This CDR3 is CASSYPGQGAYEQYF. The CDR3 DNA is TGTGCCAGCAGTTACCCGGGACAGGGGGCCTACGAGCAGTACTTC.

The chain uses TRBV5-4 and TRBJ2-7; 7 nucleotides agree with TRBD2. Germline V gene data show CDR1 as SGHNT and CDR2 as YYREEE (reference sequence). This CDR3 has 15 amino acids. V dropped 5 bases and J dropped 5; count of bases not matched to a gene: 13. The CDR3 sequence is CASRVQGGGAHEQYF. DNA for the CDR3: TGTGCCAGCAGGGTCCAGGGCGGGGGAGCCCACGAGCAGTACTTC. The whole variable domain, remainder taken from reference TRBV5-4 and TRBJ2-7, is ETGVTQSPTHLIKTRGQQVTLRCSSQSGHNTVSWYQQALGQGPQFIFQYYREEENGRGNFPPRFSGLQFPNYSSELNVNALELDDSALYLCASRVQGGGAHEQYFGPGTRLTVT.

The rearrangement uses TRBV28 and TRBJ1-5; tentatively, D is TRBD1 (6 bases). Germline CDR1 and CDR2: MDHEN and SYDVKM. The CDR3 is 15 amino acids. The ends were cut back, 5 bases at V and 5 bases at J, with 16 bases in the middle. Written as DNA, the CDR3 is TGTGCCAGCAGTAGGGATTTGGACAGCCATCAGCCCCAGCATTTT. Translating it yields CASSRDLDSHQPQHF.

The CDR3 loop is CASSVQAAHSGANVLTF. The DNA for the CDR3 is TGCGCCAGCAGCGTACAGGCCGCCCACTCTGGGGCCAACGTCCTGACTTTC. The chain combines TRBV5-1 with TRBJ2-6; D may be TRBD1 (5 bases). Deletions cut 4 bases from V and 0 bases from J, with 14 bases between. CDR1 SGHRS and CDR2 YFSETQ come from the germline V gene. The CDR3 runs to 17 residues.

The CDR3 spells CASSRQGQGYGYTF. As DNA, the CDR3 is TGTGCCAGCAGCCGACAGGGACAAGGCTATGGCTACACCTTC. The gene calls are TRBV5-8 and TRBJ1-2, with TRBD1 matching 7 bases. V lost 4 bases and J lost 4; bases outside the gene matches: 7. Germline lookup yields CDR1 SGHTS and CDR2 YDEGEE. The CDR3 spans 14 residues. The complete variable domain, with remaining parts taken from reference TRBV5-8 and TRBJ1-2, reads EAGVTQSPTHLIKTRGQQATLRCSPISGHTSVYWYQQALGLGLQFLLWYDEGEERNRGNFPPRFSGRQFPNYSSELNVNALELEDSALYLCASSRQGQGYGYTFGSGTRLTVV.

V usage is TRBV20-1 and J usage is TRBJ2-1; no clear D gene. V was pared by 3 bases and J by 5 bases, with 17 bases between. This CDR3 is 15 amino acids long. The germline V gene encodes CDR1 DFQATT and CDR2 SNEGSKA (reference sequence). The CDR3 loop is CSASVPRLLDNEQFF. CDR3 sequence (DNA): TGCAGTGCTAGTGTACCGCGTCTCTTAGACAATGAGCAGTTCTTC.

The V call is TRBV28, the J call TRBJ2-2; a weak D match, TRBD1 (6 bases). There are 18 residues in the CDR3. V shed 5 bases and J shed 0 bases, with 19 bases lying between them. Per germline, CDR1 MDHEN and CDR2 SYDVKM. CDR3: CASSPDQDRYTNTGELFF. The CDR3 DNA reads TGTGCCAGCAGTCCGGACCAGGACAGATACACGAACACCGGGGAGCTGTTTTTT.

CDR3 residues: CASSYAGSYEQYF. The CDR3 nucleotides read TGTGCCAGCAGTTACGCCGGGTCCTACGAGCAGTACTTC. The chain carries TRBV6-5 and TRBJ2-7; D gene uncertain. The CDR3 has 13 amino acids. Germline V gene sequence: CDR1 MNHEY, CDR2 SVGAGI. Trimming cost V 2 bases and J 1 base, with 6 bases left between them.

V and J are TRBV6-6 and TRBJ1-3; 8 bases line up with TRBD1. Germline CDR1 and CDR2: MNHNY and SVGAGI (reference sequence). This CDR3 has 16 residues. V gave up 2 bases and J gave up 3 bases; unmatched junction bases: 6. Here the CDR3 DNA reads TGTGCCAGCAGTTACGGGACAGGTGCCCTTGGAAACACCATATATTTT. Translated, it gives CASSYGTGALGNTIYF.

The J gene is TRBJ1-6, the V gene TRBV6-4; possible D gene TRBD1, 6 bases. The CDR3 has 14 amino acids. Per the germline V gene, CDR1 is MRHNA and CDR2 is SNTAGT. Trimming pared 0 bases from V and 7 bases from J, leaving 7 bases between. The CDR3 loop reads CASSDSGQNSPLHF. The DNA of the CDR3 is TGTGCCAGCAGTGACTCGGGACAAAATTCACCCCTCCACTTT.

This clone has just a few counts. This CDR3 reads CASSGQGIPPLHF. CDR3 sequence (DNA): TGTGCCAGCAGTGGACAGGGTATACCACCCCTCCACTTT. The rearrangement uses TRBV12-3 or TRBV12-4 and TRBJ1-6; 8 nucleotides agree with TRBD1. The CDR3 loop spans 13 amino acids. The V gene end was trimmed by 5 bases and the J gene end by 11 bases; junction bases not matched to a gene: 5.

This clone turned up a few times. V gene TRBV3-1 (or the pseudogene TRBV3-2) combines with J gene TRBJ1-3; no reliable D call. The CDR3 consists of 17 residues. Trimming stripped 4 bases from V and 0 bases from J, with 16 bases between. Germline V lookup: CDR1 LGHDT, CDR2 YNNKEL (reference sequence). The CDR3: CASSPIKAANSGNTIYF. The CDR3 DNA is TGTGCCAGCAGCCCGATTAAGGCCGCCAACTCTGGAAACACCATATATTTT.

V gene TRBV4-1 combines with J gene TRBJ1-3; TRBD1 aligns across 7 bases. From germline, CDR1 is MGHRA and CDR2 YSYEKL. The CDR3 is made up of 17 amino acids. Unmatched junction bases numbered 6, after V lost 1 base and J lost 0 bases. CDR3 nucleotides: TGCGCCAGCAGCCAAGGCCCCCGGACAGGCTCTGGAAACACCATATATTTT. Translating gives CASSQGPRTGSGNTIYF.

CDR3 residues: CASSRTGFNTGELFF. The CDR3, as DNA: TGTGCCAGTAGTCGGACGGGATTCAACACCGGGGAGCTGTTTTTT. The V call is TRBV19, the J call TRBJ2-2; a possible D gene is TRBD2 (5 bases). The CDR3 runs to 15 residues. The germline V and J ends were trimmed by 5 bases and 2 bases, with 12 bases remaining between them. CDR1 is LNHDA, CDR2 SQIVND, per germline (reference sequence).